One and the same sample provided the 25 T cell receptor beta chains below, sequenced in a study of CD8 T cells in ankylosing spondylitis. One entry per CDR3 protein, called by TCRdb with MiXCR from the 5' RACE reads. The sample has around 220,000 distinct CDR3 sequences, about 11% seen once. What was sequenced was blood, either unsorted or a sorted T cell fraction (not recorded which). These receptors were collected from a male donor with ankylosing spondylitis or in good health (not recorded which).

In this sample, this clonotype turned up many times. CDR3 sequence reads: CASTLPPRGTEAFF. DNA of the CDR3: TGTGCCAGCACCCTCCCGCCTCGGGGCACTGAAGCTTTCTTT. The chain combines TRBV12-3 or TRBV12-4 with TRBJ1-1, with D unclear. This CDR3 is 14 amino acids long. The germline V and J ends were trimmed by 7 bases and 4 bases, with 16 bases remaining between them.

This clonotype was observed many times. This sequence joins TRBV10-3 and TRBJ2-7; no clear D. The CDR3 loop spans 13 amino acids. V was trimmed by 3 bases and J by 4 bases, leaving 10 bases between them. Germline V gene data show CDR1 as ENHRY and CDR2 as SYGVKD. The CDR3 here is CAISDPLWYEQYF. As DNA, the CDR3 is TGTGCCATCAGTGACCCCCTTTGGTACGAGCAGTACTTC.

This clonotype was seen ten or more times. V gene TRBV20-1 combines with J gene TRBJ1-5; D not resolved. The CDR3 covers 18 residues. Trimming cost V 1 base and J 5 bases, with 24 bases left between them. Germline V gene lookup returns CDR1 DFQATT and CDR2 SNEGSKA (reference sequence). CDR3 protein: CSARGGREGIPTDQPQHF. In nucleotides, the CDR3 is TGCAGTGCTAGAGGGGGTAGGGAAGGGATCCCGACCGATCAGCCCCAGCATTTT.

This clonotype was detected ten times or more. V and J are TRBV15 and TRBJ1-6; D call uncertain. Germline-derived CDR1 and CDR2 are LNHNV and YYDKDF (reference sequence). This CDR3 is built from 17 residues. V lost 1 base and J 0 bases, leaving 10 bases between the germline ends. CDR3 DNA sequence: TGTGCCACCAGCAGAGGAGAACCAAGCTCCTATAATTCACCCCTCCACTTT. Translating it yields CATSRGEPSSYNSPLHF.

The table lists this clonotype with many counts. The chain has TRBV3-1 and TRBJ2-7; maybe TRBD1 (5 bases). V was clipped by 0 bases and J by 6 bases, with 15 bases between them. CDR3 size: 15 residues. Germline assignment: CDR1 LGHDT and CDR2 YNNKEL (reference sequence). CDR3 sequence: CASSQDHHQGSEQYF. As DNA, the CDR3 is TGTGCCAGCAGCCAAGACCACCATCAGGGCAGCGAGCAGTACTTC.

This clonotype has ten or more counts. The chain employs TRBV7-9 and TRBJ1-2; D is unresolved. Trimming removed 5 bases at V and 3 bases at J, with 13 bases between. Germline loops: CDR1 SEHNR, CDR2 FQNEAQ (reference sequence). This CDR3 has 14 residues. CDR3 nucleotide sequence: TGTGCCAGCAGCCAAGCGGGTGGTGACTATGGCTACACCTTC. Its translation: CASSQAGGDYGYTF.

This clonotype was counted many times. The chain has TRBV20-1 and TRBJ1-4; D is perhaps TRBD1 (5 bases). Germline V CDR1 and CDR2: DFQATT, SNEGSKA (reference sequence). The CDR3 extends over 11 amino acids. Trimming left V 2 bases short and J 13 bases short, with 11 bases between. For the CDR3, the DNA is TGCAGTGCTAGAACAACAGGTCTACTGTTTTTT. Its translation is CSARTTGLLFF.

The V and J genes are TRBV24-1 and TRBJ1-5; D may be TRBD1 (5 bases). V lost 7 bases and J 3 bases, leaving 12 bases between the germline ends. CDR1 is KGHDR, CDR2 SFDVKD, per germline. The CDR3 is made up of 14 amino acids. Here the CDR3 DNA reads TGTGCCACCAGCCAAACAGGTTTCAATCAGCCCCAGCATTTT. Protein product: CATSQTGFNQPQHF.

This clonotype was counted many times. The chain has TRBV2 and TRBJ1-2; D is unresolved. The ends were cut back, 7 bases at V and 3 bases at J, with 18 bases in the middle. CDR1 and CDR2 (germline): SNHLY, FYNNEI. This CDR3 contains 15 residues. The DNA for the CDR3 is TGTGCCAGCATGACGGAAAAGTTTGGTCACTATGGCTACACCTTC. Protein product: CASMTEKFGHYGYTF.

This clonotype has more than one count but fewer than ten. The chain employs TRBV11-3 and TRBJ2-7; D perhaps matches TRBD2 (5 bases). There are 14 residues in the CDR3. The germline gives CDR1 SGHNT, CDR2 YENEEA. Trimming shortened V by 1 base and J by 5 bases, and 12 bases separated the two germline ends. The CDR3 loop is CASSLVAGSDEQYF. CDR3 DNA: TGTGCCAGCAGCTTAGTCGCGGGTTCCGACGAGCAGTACTTC.

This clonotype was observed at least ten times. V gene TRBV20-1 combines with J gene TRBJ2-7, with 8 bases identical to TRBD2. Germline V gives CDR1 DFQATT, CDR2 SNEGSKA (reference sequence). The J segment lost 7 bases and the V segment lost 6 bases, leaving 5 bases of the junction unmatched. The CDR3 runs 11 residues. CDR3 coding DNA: TGCAGTGCCGAACGGGGGGGAGAGCAGTACTTC. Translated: CSAERGGEQYF.

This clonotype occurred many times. The chain's CDR3 is CSTSDGTTNYGYTF. DNA for the CDR3: TGCAGCACATCCGACGGGACAACTAACTATGGCTACACCTTC. The V call is TRBV29-1, the J call TRBJ1-2, with D possibly TRBD1 on 6 matching bases. This CDR3 region has 14 residues. V was pared by 8 bases and J by 0 bases, with 16 bases between. Germline values: CDR1 SQVTM, CDR2 ANQGSEA. Variable domain in full (rest from reference TRBV29-1 and TRBJ1-2): SAVISQKPSRDICQRGTSLTIQCQVDSQVTMMFWYRQQPGQSLTLIATANQGSEATYESGFVIDKFPISRPNLTFSTLTVSNMSPEDSSIYLCSTSDGTTNYGYTFGSGTRLTVV.

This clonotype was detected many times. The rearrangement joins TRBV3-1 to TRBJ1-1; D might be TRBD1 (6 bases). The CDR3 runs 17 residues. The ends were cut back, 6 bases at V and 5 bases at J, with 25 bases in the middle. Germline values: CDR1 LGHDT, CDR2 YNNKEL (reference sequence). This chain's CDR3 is CASRTSPRGAGVTEAFF. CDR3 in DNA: TGTGCCAGCAGAACTTCTCCCCGGGGGGCCGGGGTGACTGAAGCTTTCTTT.

In DNA, the CDR3 is TGTGCCAGCAGTCGACAGGGGTTGGGGTATGGCTACACCTTC. This gives the protein CASSRQGLGYGYTF. This chain uses TRBV27 with TRBJ1-2, with 8 bases identical to TRBD1. V lost 5 bases and J lost 5; bases outside the gene matches: 7. This CDR3 comprises 14 residues. Germline assignment: CDR1 MNHEY and CDR2 SMNVEV (reference sequence).

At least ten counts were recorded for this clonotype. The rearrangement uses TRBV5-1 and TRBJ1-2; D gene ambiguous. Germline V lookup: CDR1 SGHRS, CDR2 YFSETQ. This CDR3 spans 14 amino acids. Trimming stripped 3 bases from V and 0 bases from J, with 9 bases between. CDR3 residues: CASSSDGANYGYTF. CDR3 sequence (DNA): TGCGCCAGCAGCTCGGACGGCGCTAACTATGGCTACACCTTC.

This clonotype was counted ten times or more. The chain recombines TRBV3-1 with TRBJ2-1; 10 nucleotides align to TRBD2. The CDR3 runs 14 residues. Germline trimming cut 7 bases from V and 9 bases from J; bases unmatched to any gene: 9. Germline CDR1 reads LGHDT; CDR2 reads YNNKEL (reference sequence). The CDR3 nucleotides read TGTGCCAGCACCCCAAGCGGGGGGGCAAGTGAGCAGTTCTTC. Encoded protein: CASTPSGGASEQFF.

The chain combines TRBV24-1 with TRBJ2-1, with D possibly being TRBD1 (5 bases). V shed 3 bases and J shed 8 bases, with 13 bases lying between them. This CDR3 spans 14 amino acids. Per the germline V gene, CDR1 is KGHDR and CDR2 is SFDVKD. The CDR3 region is CATSDGQGADEQFF. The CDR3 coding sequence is TGTGCCACCAGTGATGGGCAGGGTGCCGATGAGCAGTTCTTC.

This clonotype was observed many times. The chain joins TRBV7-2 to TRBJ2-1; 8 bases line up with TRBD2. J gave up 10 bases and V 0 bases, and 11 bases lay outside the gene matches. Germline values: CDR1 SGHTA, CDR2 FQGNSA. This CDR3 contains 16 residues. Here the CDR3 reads CASSLASGAPREEQFF. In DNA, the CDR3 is TGTGCCAGCAGCTTAGCTAGCGGGGCGCCAAGGGAGGAGCAGTTCTTC.

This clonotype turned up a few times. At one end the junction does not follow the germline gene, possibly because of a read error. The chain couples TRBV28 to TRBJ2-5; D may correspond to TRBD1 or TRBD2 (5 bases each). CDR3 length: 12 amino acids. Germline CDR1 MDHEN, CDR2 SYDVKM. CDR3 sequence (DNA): TGTGCCAGCAGTTTAAATTGGGGAGACAGTAACTTC. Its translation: CASSLNWGDSNF.

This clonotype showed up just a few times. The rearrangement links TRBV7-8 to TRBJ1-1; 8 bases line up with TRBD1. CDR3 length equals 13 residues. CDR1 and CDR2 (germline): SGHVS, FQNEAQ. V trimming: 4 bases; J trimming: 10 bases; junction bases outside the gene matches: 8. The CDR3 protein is CASSYLQGGRAFF. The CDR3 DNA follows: TGTGCCAGCAGCTATCTACAGGGGGGACGAGCTTTCTTT.

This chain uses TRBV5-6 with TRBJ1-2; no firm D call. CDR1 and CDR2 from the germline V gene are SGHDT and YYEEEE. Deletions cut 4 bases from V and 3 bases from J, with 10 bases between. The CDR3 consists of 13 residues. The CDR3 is CASSKDGHYGYTF. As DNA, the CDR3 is TGTGCCAGCAGCAAAGACGGACACTATGGCTACACCTTC.

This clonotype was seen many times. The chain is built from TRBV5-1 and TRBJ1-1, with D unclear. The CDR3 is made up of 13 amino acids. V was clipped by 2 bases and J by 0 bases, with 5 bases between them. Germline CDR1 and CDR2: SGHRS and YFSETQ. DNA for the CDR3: TGCGCCAGCAGCTTTATGGTGAACACTGAAGCTTTCTTT. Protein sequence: CASSFMVNTEAFF.

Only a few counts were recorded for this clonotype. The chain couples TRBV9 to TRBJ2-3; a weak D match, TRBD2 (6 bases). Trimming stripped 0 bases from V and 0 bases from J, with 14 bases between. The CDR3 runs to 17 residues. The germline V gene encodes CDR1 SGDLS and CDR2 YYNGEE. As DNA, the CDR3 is TGTGCCAGCAGCGTAGATCCGGGACTGTTTAGCACAGATACGCAGTATTTT. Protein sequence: CASSVDPGLFSTDTQYF.

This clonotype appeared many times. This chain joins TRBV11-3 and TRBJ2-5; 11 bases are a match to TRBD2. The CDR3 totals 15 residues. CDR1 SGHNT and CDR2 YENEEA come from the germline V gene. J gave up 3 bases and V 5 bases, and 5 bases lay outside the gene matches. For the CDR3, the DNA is TGTGCCAGCAGCGAAACGGGACTAGCGGAAGAGACCCAGTACTTC. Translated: CASSETGLAEETQYF.

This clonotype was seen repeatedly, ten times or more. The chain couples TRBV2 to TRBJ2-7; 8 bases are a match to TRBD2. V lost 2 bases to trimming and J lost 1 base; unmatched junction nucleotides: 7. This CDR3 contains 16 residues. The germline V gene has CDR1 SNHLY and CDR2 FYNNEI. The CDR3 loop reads CASSETTVAGSYEQYF. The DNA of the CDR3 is TGTGCCAGCAGTGAAACGACGGTAGCGGGGTCCTACGAGCAGTACTTC. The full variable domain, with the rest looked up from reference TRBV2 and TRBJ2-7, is EPEVTQTPSHQVTQMGQEVILRCVPISNHLYFYWYRQILGQKVEFLVSFYNNEISEKSEIFDDQFSVERPDGSNFTLKIRSTKLEDSAMYFCASSETTVAGSYEQYFGPGTRLTVT.